The 32 T cell receptor beta chains reported below all come from one sample, sequenced in a study of blood T cell repertoires in COVID-19. The table came from immunoSEQ multiplex PCR; TCRdb's copy has only in-frame clones and leaves some out. The table records around 92,000 clones, roughly 70% of them present only once. The sample was peripheral blood. All receptors come from an older man with COVID-19, enrolled during active disease.

The rearrangement uses TRBV5-1 and TRBJ2-2; 8 nucleotides match TRBD1. V shed 2 bases and J 5 bases; nucleotides not matched to a gene: 5. Germline V gene lookup returns CDR1 SGHRS and CDR2 YFSETQ. The CDR3 runs 15 residues. As DNA, the CDR3 is TGCGCCAGCAGCTTCGCAGGGGGCGAAACCGGGGAGCTGTTTTTT. This encodes CASSFAGGETGELFF.

The V call is TRBV18, the J call TRBJ1-4; 7 positions match TRBD1. The CDR3 sequence is 15 residues long. V shed 3 bases, J shed 9 bases, and the junction held 10 bases outside the gene matches. The germline V gene has CDR1 KGHSH and CDR2 LQKENI. The CDR3 region has the DNA TGTGCCAGCTCACCTGAGACAGGGAGTGATCAAAAACTGTTTTTT. This translates into CASSPETGSDQKLFF. The entire variable domain, with the rest obtained from reference TRBV18 and TRBJ1-4, is as follows: NAGVMQNPRHLVRRRGQEARLRCSPMKGHSHVYWYRQLPEEGLKFMVYLQKENIIDESGMPKERFSAEFPKEGPSILRIQQVVRGDSAAYFCASSPETGSDQKLFFGSGTQLSVL.

This clone was found many times. The genes are TRBV18 and TRBJ1-2; a possible D gene is TRBD1 (5 bases). Trimming took 0 bases from V and 3 from J, leaving 8 bases between them. The CDR3 is made up of 14 amino acids. Per the germline V gene, CDR1 is KGHSH and CDR2 is LQKENI. The CDR3 loop reads CASSPPDNYYGYTF. For the CDR3, the DNA is TGTGCCAGCTCACCACCGGACAACTACTATGGCTACACCTTC.

The V gene is TRBV2, the J gene TRBJ2-2; 10 nucleotides line up with TRBD2. From germline, CDR1 is SNHLY and CDR2 FYNNEI. This CDR3 contains 15 residues. Trimming took 6 bases from V and 3 from J; bases not matched to a gene: 4. In DNA, the CDR3 is TGTGCCAGCAGATATCTAGCGGGAGACACCGGGGAGCTGTTTTTT. Translated, it gives CASRYLAGDTGELFF.

This chain links TRBV4-3 with TRBJ2-1; tentative D call: TRBD2 (5 bases). This CDR3 contains 15 residues. Trimming removed 1 base from V and 9 bases from J, with 16 bases in between. Germline CDR1 and CDR2: LGHNA and YSLEER. CDR3 nucleotides: TGCGCCAGCAGCCAAGGTTCACTACAAGGGAGTGAGCAGTTCTTC. This gives the protein CASSQGSLQGSEQFF.

This clone came up once. This rearrangement joins TRBV3-1 (or the pseudogene TRBV3-2) to TRBJ1-2; 7 bases agree with TRBD1. The germline CDR1 and CDR2 sequences are LGHDT and YNNKEL (reference sequence). This CDR3 spans 15 amino acids. Trimming at V came to 0 bases and at J to 4 bases, leaving 5 bases not matched to a gene. The DNA of the CDR3 is TGTGCCAGCAGCCAAGATCTTCAGGGGGTCTATGGCTACACCTTC. Protein product: CASSQDLQGVYGYTF.

This clone was counted once. The V call is TRBV21-1, the J call TRBJ2-1; TRBD1 is taken as the D call from the table, unchecked against the DNA. TRBV21-1 is a pseudogene. The CDR3 is 17 residues long. The CDR3 coding sequence is TGTGCCAGCACCAATGGTAAAGACAGGGGTACCTACAATGAGCAGTTCTTC. Its protein is CASTNGKDRGTYNEQFF.

The chain couples TRBV5-1 to TRBJ1-3; no definite D call. V was clipped by 5 bases and J by 0 bases, with 12 bases between them. Germline V gene sequence: CDR1 SGHRS, CDR2 YFSETQ. This CDR3 has 15 residues. The CDR3 DNA reads TGCGCCAGCAGGACCACGACGGGCTCTGGAAACACCATATATTTT. Protein: CASRTTTGSGNTIYF. The full variable domain, completed using reference TRBV5-1 and TRBJ1-3, is KAGVTQTPRYLIKTRGQQVTLSCSPISGHRSVSWYQQTPGQGLQFLFEYFSETQRNKGNFPGRFSGRQFSNSRSEMNVSTLELGDSALYLCASRTTTGSGNTIYFGEGSWLTVV.

This clone was found a few times. The chain couples TRBV28 to TRBJ2-7, with TRBD1 matching 8 bases. Germline CDR1 is MDHEN and CDR2 is SYDVKM. The CDR3 runs 17 residues. The J segment lost 2 bases and the V segment lost 5 bases, leaving 14 bases of the junction unmatched. The CDR3 here is CASSDAPPGQVTYEQYF. The CDR3 DNA is TGTGCCAGCAGTGACGCCCCCCCGGGACAGGTCACCTACGAGCAGTACTTC.

This clone was detected only a few times. The V and J genes are TRBV5-1 and TRBJ1-5, with D maybe TRBD1 (6 bases). V lost 0 bases and J 3 bases, leaving 22 bases between the germline ends. The CDR3 extends over 19 amino acids. Germline assignment: CDR1 SGHRS and CDR2 YFSETQ. CDR3 loop: CASSLENFGKGGDNQPQHF. As DNA, the CDR3 is TGCGCCAGCAGCTTGGAGAATTTTGGCAAAGGGGGGGACAATCAGCCCCAGCATTTT.

The V call is TRBV7-2, the J call TRBJ1-5; D uncertain. Germline CDR1 SGHTA, CDR2 FQGNSA. The CDR3 consists of 12 residues. V was pared by 6 bases and J by 6 bases, with 9 bases between. As DNA, the CDR3 is TGTGCCAGCAGTCGAAGCGGTCAGCCCCAGCATTTT. This codes for CASSRSGQPQHF.

The gene calls are TRBV4-2 and TRBJ2-1; D remains unclear. CDR1 is LGHNA, CDR2 YNFKEQ, per germline. V was clipped by 0 bases and J by 4 bases, with 7 bases between them. CDR3 length: 14 amino acids. The CDR3 DNA is TGTGCCAGCAGCCAAGATACGCGTTACAATGAGCAGTTCTTC. This encodes CASSQDTRYNEQFF.

This clone occurred once. The V gene is TRBV6-2 or TRBV6-3, the J gene TRBJ1-4; TRBD1 might be the D (6 bases). The CDR3 is 15 residues long. Germline CDR1 and CDR2: MNHEY and SVGEGT. Deletions cut 6 bases from V and 8 bases from J, with 19 bases between. The CDR3 protein is CASSPFGGATEKLFF. Here the CDR3 DNA reads TGTGCCAGCAGCCCGTTCGGGGGGGCCACGGAAAAACTGTTTTTT.

The J gene is TRBJ2-5, the V gene TRBV11-2; tentatively, D is TRBD2 (6 bases). V was shortened by 5 bases and J by 2 bases, with 9 bases between the two germline ends. CDR1 SGHAT and CDR2 FQNNGV come from the germline V gene. The CDR3 has 13 residues. CDR3 DNA sequence: TGTGCCAGCAGCCGGGAGAGACAAGAGACCCAGTACTTC. It is translated as CASSRERQETQYF.

This clone was seen repeatedly, ten times or more. The chain is built from TRBV14 and TRBJ2-7; D remains ambiguous. Trimming removed 1 base at V and 3 bases at J, with 13 bases between. CDR3 size: 15 residues. In germline, CDR1 is SGHDN, CDR2 FVKESK. CDR3 sequence reads: CASSQAQSRHYEQYF. DNA for the CDR3: TGTGCCAGCAGCCAAGCGCAATCCCGACACTACGAGCAGTACTTC. Using reference TRBV14 and TRBJ2-7 for the parts outside the CDR3, the full variable domain is EAGVTQFPSHSVIEKGQTVTLRCDPISGHDNLYWYRRVMGKEIKFLLHFVKESKQDESGMPNNRFLAERTGGTYSTLKVQPAELEDSGVYFCASSQAQSRHYEQYFGPGTRLTVT.

This clone was seen only a few times. V gene TRBV23-1 combines with J gene TRBJ1-5; the D gene is possibly TRBD1 (5 bases). TRBV23-1 is an open reading frame, and its role is uncertain. V was shortened by 2 bases and J by 0 bases, with 14 bases between the two germline ends. This CDR3 contains 17 residues. The CDR3 reads CASSQSCRDSSNQPQHF. The CDR3 nucleotides are TGCGCCAGCAGTCAAAGCTGTCGGGACTCTAGCAATCAGCCCCAGCATTTT.

The chain recombines TRBV4-1 with TRBJ2-7, with D possibly TRBD2 on 5 matching bases. The CDR3 sequence is 19 residues long. Germline V CDR1 and CDR2: MGHRA, YSYEKL. The ends were cut back, 4 bases at V and 0 bases at J, with 25 bases in the middle. This CDR3 is CASSPLPSAGRASSYEQYF. For the CDR3, the DNA is TGCGCCAGCAGCCCCTTGCCTTCCGCCGGGCGGGCTAGCTCCTACGAGCAGTACTTC.

Ten or more counts support this clone. The chain uses TRBV7-2 and TRBJ1-5; possible D gene TRBD1, 6 bases. The CDR3 has 15 amino acids. Trimming removed 5 bases at V and 2 bases at J, with 13 bases between. Per germline, CDR1 SGHTA and CDR2 FQGNSA. CDR3 bases: TGTGCCAGCAGCAAGATGTCAGGGGGCAATCAGCCCCAGCATTTT. This codes for CASSKMSGGNQPQHF.

The chain carries TRBV9 and TRBJ1-1; tentative D call: TRBD1 (5 bases). The CDR3 is 13 amino acids. Per germline, CDR1 SGDLS and CDR2 YYNGEE. Trimming took 0 bases from V and 9 from J, leaving 12 bases between them. In DNA, the CDR3 is TGTGCCAGCAGCGTAGAACAAGGGGAAAAAGCTTTCTTT. Protein: CASSVEQGEKAFF.

This chain connects TRBV10-3 to TRBJ1-2; TRBD1 matches at 9 bases. There are 14 residues in the CDR3. V trimming: 10 bases; J trimming: 6 bases; junction bases outside the gene matches: 12. Germline-derived CDR1 and CDR2 are ENHRY and SYGVKD. As DNA, the CDR3 is TGTGCCACCGGGACAGGGTGGAATGACAATGGCTACACCTTC. Amino acid sequence: CATGTGWNDNGYTF.

The chain recombines TRBV6-2 or TRBV6-3 with TRBJ2-7; 7 bases match TRBD1. The germline V gene encodes CDR1 MNHEY and CDR2 SVGEGT. The V segment lost 2 bases and the J segment 3 bases; nucleotides outside the gene matches: 13. CDR3 length: 17 amino acids. This chain's CDR3 is CASSYPAWRTGYYEQYF. The DNA of the CDR3 is TGTGCCAGCAGTTACCCGGCGTGGAGGACAGGCTACTACGAGCAGTACTTC.

The rearrangement links TRBV5-5 to TRBJ1-5; D possibly corresponds to TRBD1 (5 bases). The CDR3 is 15 residues long. Trimming shortened V by 0 bases and J by 6 bases, and 13 bases separated the two germline ends. Germline V lookup: CDR1 SGHKS, CDR2 YYEKEE (reference sequence). CDR3 residues: CASSLEGFGGQPQHF. The CDR3 coding sequence is TGTGCCAGCAGCTTGGAGGGGTTCGGTGGTCAGCCCCAGCATTTT.

CDR3 nucleotides: TGTGCCAGCAGTCCTGCCGGACAGACTGGAAACACCATATATTTT. This encodes CASSPAGQTGNTIYF. The chain uses TRBV28 and TRBJ1-3, with D possibly being TRBD1 (6 bases). The CDR3 extends over 15 amino acids. V was pared by 5 bases and J by 2 bases, with 13 bases between. Looked up from germline, CDR1 is MDHEN and CDR2 is SYDVKM.

This clone was seen a single time. This chain links TRBV7-8 with TRBJ2-1; 11 bases are a match to TRBD2. J was trimmed by 8 bases and V by 4 bases; bases with no gene match: 10. The germline CDR1 and CDR2 sequences are SGHVS and FQNEAQ. The CDR3 consists of 16 residues. As DNA, the CDR3 is TGTGCCAGCAGCTCAGGGGTAGCGGGAGGGCCCTATGAGCAGTTCTTC. This encodes CASSSGVAGGPYEQFF.

The chain has TRBV27 and TRBJ1-6; 7 nucleotides match TRBD1. V lost 4 bases to trimming and J lost 8 bases; unmatched junction nucleotides: 8. The CDR3 is 15 amino acids. Germline CDR1 and CDR2: MNHEY and SMNVEV (reference sequence). The CDR3 DNA reads TGTGCCAGCAGTTCACAGGGGTTTGTGTATTCACCCCTCCACTTT. Its protein is CASSSQGFVYSPLHF.

This clone is a singleton in its sample. The genes are TRBV18 and TRBJ2-1; D possibly corresponds to TRBD2 (7 bases). Trimming took off 6 bases at V and 3 bases at J, with 15 bases between the two ends. CDR1 and CDR2 from the germline V gene are KGHSH and LQKENI. The CDR3 consists of 15 residues. The CDR3 is CASSGGLADYNEQFF. CDR3 nucleotide sequence: TGTGCCAGCTCGGGGGGGCTAGCGGACTACAATGAGCAGTTCTTC.

This chain links TRBV28 with TRBJ1-4, with 8 bases matching TRBD1. The germline CDR1 and CDR2 sequences are MDHEN and SYDVKM. Trimming removed 4 bases from V and 4 bases from J; junction bases left unmatched: 8. CDR3 size: 16 residues. Here the CDR3 DNA reads TGTGCCAGCAGTTCCAATCGGGACAGGTATAATGAAAAACTGTTTTTT. The encoded protein is CASSSNRDRYNEKLFF.

The rearrangement links TRBV28 to TRBJ2-2, with 8 bases lining up with TRBD1. After removal of 4 bases from V and 2 bases from J, the junction contained 3 bases not matched to a gene. This CDR3 comprises 15 residues. The germline gives CDR1 MDHEN, CDR2 SYDVKM. DNA of the CDR3: TGTGCCAGCAGTTCCACAGGGGGAAACACCGGGGAGCTGTTTTTT. Residues: CASSSTGGNTGELFF.

The chain carries TRBV19 and TRBJ1-1; TRBD1 matches 7 bases. CDR3 length equals 14 residues. J lost 0 bases, V lost 8 bases, and 6 bases had no gene match. Germline CDR1 and CDR2: LNHDA and SQIVND (reference sequence). The CDR3, as DNA: TGTGCCAGTGGCCAGGGGGTAATGAACACTGAAGCTTTCTTT. It encodes CASGQGVMNTEAFF.

This clone was picked up one time. The chain recombines TRBV5-1 with TRBJ2-2, with D unresolved. The germline gives CDR1 SGHRS, CDR2 YFSETQ. V was shortened by 0 bases and J by 0 bases, with 6 bases between the two germline ends. The CDR3 is 15 amino acids. DNA for the CDR3: TGCGCCAGCAGCTTGGGTGCGGCGAACACCGGGGAGCTGTTTTTT. This codes for CASSLGAANTGELFF.

The V gene is TRBV11-2, the J gene TRBJ1-1, with D maybe TRBD1 (5 bases). Germline values: CDR1 SGHAT, CDR2 FQNNGV. Trimming removed 1 base from V and 9 bases from J, with 12 bases in between. The CDR3 sequence is 13 residues long. CDR3 amino acids: CASSLAGLRQAFF. The CDR3 nucleotides read TGTGCCAGCAGCTTAGCAGGGCTCAGACAAGCTTTCTTT.

This sequence joins TRBV7-2 and TRBJ1-2; D might be TRBD1 (5 bases). Germline V lookup: CDR1 SGHTA, CDR2 FQGNSA. The CDR3 contains 14 residues. V gave up 3 bases and J gave up 7 bases, with 15 bases separating them. The CDR3 protein is CASSFGVTVSGYTF. As DNA, the CDR3 is TGTGCCAGCAGCTTTGGGGTGACAGTTTCTGGCTACACCTTC.